The TCR beta chain under discussion was sequenced for a study of OX40 agonist ivuxolimab in advanced cancers. The wider study: Treatment of patients was with ivuxolimab, an agonistic anti-OX40 (CD134) antibody. The study's findings and limits: Expanded peripheral T-cell antigen specificity went undetermined.

Assay used: immunoSEQ multiplex PCR; TCRdb lists only in-frame clones, some missing. The sample carries some 100,000 clones, about nine tenths recorded once. V was shortened by 0 bases and J by 5 bases, with 19 bases between the two germline ends. Germline V gene data show CDR1 as SGHVS and CDR2 as FNYEAQ. CDR3 size: 17 residues. With baseline, cycle 4 day 1, and cycle 7 day 1 as timepoints, blood was sampled. Concerning this clone itself: Its specificity is unknown.

The rearrangement uses TRBV7-6 and TRBJ2-5; D is uncertain. The sequencing here drew on CD4+ or CD8+ T cells sorted from blood, taken in a trial of the OX40 agonist ivuxolimab. The TCR was taken from an adult with an advanced solid tumor such as melanoma, head and neck, liver or kidney cancer. The DNA of the CDR3 is TGTGCCAGCAGCTTAGCTGGGGTGCCAGGCCTCGGGGAGACCCAGTACTTC. This encodes CASSLAGVPGLGETQYF.